The 26 T cell receptor beta chains in this list originate from one sample, sequenced in a study of OX40 agonist ivuxolimab in advanced cancers. Data came from immunoSEQ multiplex PCR; TCRdb stores just in-frame clones and leaves some out. The sample carries 90,000 to 100,000 clones, roughly 80% recorded once. The material was CD4+ or CD8+ T cells sorted from blood, obtained in a trial of the OX40 agonist ivuxolimab. These receptors all come from an adult with an advanced solid tumor such as melanoma, head and neck, liver or kidney cancer.

Comments on this clone: A much larger clone lies one base from this, so it may be a read error. Other DNA sequences in the same sample also yield this CDR3. The chain employs TRBV7-9 and TRBJ2-7; D gene unclear. Trimming pared 3 bases from V and 4 bases from J, leaving 7 bases between. This CDR3 comprises 12 residues. Germline assignment: CDR1 SEHNR and CDR2 FQNEAQ (reference sequence). The CDR3 loop is CASSFGSYEQYF. CDR3 in DNA: TGTGCCAGCAGCTTTGGCTCGTACGAGCAGTACTTC.

The chain couples TRBV7-9 to TRBJ2-7, with 8 nucleotides matching TRBD1. There are 14 residues in the CDR3. Per the germline V gene, CDR1 is SEHNR and CDR2 is FQNEAQ (reference sequence). The junction had 6 bases not matched to a gene; V was cut back by 2 bases and J by 6 bases. The CDR3 DNA reads as TGTGCCAGCAGCTTAATAGGACAGGGATCCGAGCAGTACTTC. This sequence encodes CASSLIGQGSEQYF.

The rearrangement joins TRBV6-1 to TRBJ1-6; D is undetermined. The CDR3 is made up of 13 amino acids. Trimming pared 7 bases from V and 8 bases from J, leaving 12 bases between. CDR1 and CDR2 from the germline V gene are MNHNS and SASEGT. The CDR3 nucleotides read TGTGCCAGCAAATTGGACCCGCATTCACCCCTCCACTTT. Protein: CASKLDPHSPLHF.

The chain employs TRBV6-1 and TRBJ1-5; tentative D call: TRBD1 (6 bases). CDR1 is MNHNS and CDR2 is SASEGT in the germline V gene. The length of the CDR3 is 16 residues. The ends were cut back, 4 bases at V and 2 bases at J, with 15 bases in the middle. The CDR3 loop is CASSAVGGAGNQPQHF. The CDR3, as DNA: TGTGCCAGCAGTGCCGTGGGGGGCGCGGGCAATCAGCCCCAGCATTTT.

The gene calls are TRBV12-5 and TRBJ2-3; 7 nucleotides agree with TRBD1. Germline V lookup: CDR1 LGHNT, CDR2 FRNRAP. Unmatched junction bases numbered 10, after V lost 5 bases and J lost 2 bases. The CDR3 runs to 16 residues. The CDR3 loop is CASGPGTDYYTDTQYF. DNA for the CDR3: TGTGCTAGTGGTCCCGGGACAGACTATTACACAGATACGCAGTATTTT. The full variable domain, completed using reference TRBV12-5 and TRBJ2-3, is DARVTQTPRHKVTEMGQEVTMRCQPILGHNTVFWYRQTMMQGLELLAYFRNRAPLDDSGMPKDRFSAEMPDATLATLKIQPSEPRDSAVYFCASGPGTDYYTDTQYFGPGTRLTVL.

The chain links TRBV7-9 to TRBJ1-3; 7 nucleotides align to TRBD1. With 8 bases clipped from V and 2 bases from J, the junction kept 12 bases outside the gene matches. The CDR3 length is 16 residues. CDR1 is SEHNR, CDR2 FQNEAQ, per germline (reference sequence). CDR3 region: CASGRARQGTGNTIYF. DNA of the CDR3: TGTGCCAGCGGGCGGGCGAGACAGGGAACTGGAAACACCATATATTTT.

This chain links TRBV5-1 with TRBJ1-6, with D perhaps TRBD1 (5 bases). Looked up from germline, CDR1 is SGHRS and CDR2 is YFSETQ. The CDR3 spans 15 residues. Trimming cost V 0 bases and J 7 bases, with 11 bases left between them. CDR3 in amino acids: CASSLAGRTNSPLHF. The CDR3 DNA reads TGCGCCAGCAGCTTGGCGGGACGGACCAATTCACCCCTCCACTTT. Drawing the rest from reference TRBV5-1 and TRBJ1-6, the complete variable domain is KAGVTQTPRYLIKTRGQQVTLSCSPISGHRSVSWYQQTPGQGLQFLFEYFSETQRNKGNFPGRFSGRQFSNSRSEMNVSTLELGDSALYLCASSLAGRTNSPLHFGNGTRLTVT.

The chain is built from TRBV7-2 and TRBJ1-5, with D unresolved. This CDR3 region has 15 residues. The germline V and J ends were trimmed by 1 base and 0 bases, with 7 bases remaining between them. CDR1 and CDR2 from the germline V gene are SGHTA and FQGNSA. CDR3 DNA sequence: TGTGCCAGCAGCTTAGATTGGGGTAGCAATCAGCCCCAGCATTTT. Translation: CASSLDWGSNQPQHF.

J is TRBJ2-3 and V is TRBV18; TRBD1 aligns across 7 bases. J was trimmed by 0 bases and V by 3 bases; bases with no gene match: 3. CDR1 KGHSH and CDR2 LQKENI come from the germline V gene. CDR3 size: 15 residues. Here the CDR3 reads CASSPGQASTDTQYF. The CDR3 DNA reads as TGTGCCAGCTCACCCGGACAGGCGAGCACAGATACGCAGTATTTT.

The rearrangement joins TRBV7-2 to TRBJ1-6; D unresolved. The CDR3 is made up of 14 amino acids. The germline V gene has CDR1 SGHTA and CDR2 FQGNSA. Trimming removed 11 bases at V and 1 base at J, with 12 bases between. CDR3 nucleotide sequence: TGTGCCGGATCGATGACTTCCTATAATTCACCCCTCCACTTT. Translated: CAGSMTSYNSPLHF. Full variable domain (missing parts from reference TRBV7-2 and TRBJ1-6): GAGVSQSPSNKVTEKGKDVELRCDPISGHTALYWYRQSLGQGLEFLIYFQGNSAPDKSGLPSDRFSAERTGGSVSTLTIQRTQQEDSAVYLCAGSMTSYNSPLHFGNGTRLTVT.

The chain combines TRBV29-1 with TRBJ2-1; 9 bases agree with TRBD2. Looked up from germline, CDR1 is SQVTM and CDR2 is ANQGSEA. V was clipped by 3 bases and J by 7 bases; unmatched bases: 4. The CDR3 has 13 amino acids. CDR3 DNA: TGCAGCGTTGAGTCTAGCGGGGTAAATGAGCAGTTCTTC. Translated: CSVESSGVNEQFF.

The rearrangement uses TRBV7-9 and TRBJ1-5; 7 bases match TRBD1. Trimming cost V 1 base and J 3 bases; bases outside gene matches: 3. The CDR3 is 15 residues long. Germline-derived CDR1 and CDR2 are SEHNR and FQNEAQ (reference sequence). The chain's CDR3 is CASSLGGTANQPQHF. The CDR3, as DNA: TGTGCCAGCAGCTTAGGAGGGACAGCCAATCAGCCCCAGCATTTT.

The sample holds one count of this clone. The chain has TRBV28 and TRBJ2-7; 8 bases agree with TRBD2. The CDR3 runs to 15 residues. From germline, CDR1 is MDHEN and CDR2 SYDVKM. After removal of 3 bases from V and 2 bases from J, the junction contained 6 bases not matched to a gene. CDR3 protein: CASSFPGGNTYEQYF. CDR3 sequence (DNA): TGTGCCAGCAGTTTCCCGGGAGGGAATACCTACGAGCAGTACTTC.

The chain has TRBV4-2 and TRBJ1-2; the D is unclear. The V and J ends lost 0 bases and 4 bases respectively, with 9 bases between them. CDR1 is LGHNA and CDR2 is YNFKEQ in the germline V gene. This CDR3 region has 14 residues. CDR3 loop: CASSQDPGSYGYTF. The CDR3 region has the DNA TGTGCCAGCAGCCAAGACCCAGGCTCCTATGGCTACACCTTC.

V is TRBV6-5 and J is TRBJ2-7; 7 positions agree with TRBD1. CDR1 MNHEY and CDR2 SVGAGI come from the germline V gene. Trimming at V came to 6 bases and at J to 5 bases, leaving 10 bases not matched to a gene. The CDR3 is 14 amino acids. The CDR3 DNA follows: TGTGCCAGCAGCCGCAAAGAGACAGGGAACGAGCAGTACTTC. Residues: CASSRKETGNEQYF.

The rearrangement uses TRBV4-3 and TRBJ1-6; 10 nucleotides match TRBD1. This CDR3 spans 15 amino acids. The V gene end was trimmed by 3 bases and the J gene end by 9 bases; junction bases not matched to a gene: 5. CDR1 and CDR2 from the germline V gene are LGHNA and YSLEER. The chain's CDR3 is CASSQWDRGGSPLHF. The CDR3 nucleotides read TGCGCCAGCAGCCAGTGGGACAGGGGCGGTTCACCCCTCCACTTT.

This chain uses TRBV28 with TRBJ2-7; D unresolved. The CDR3 has 12 amino acids. With 6 bases removed from V and 7 bases from J, the gap between germline ends came to 13 bases. CDR1 is MDHEN and CDR2 is SYDVKM in the germline V gene. CDR3 amino acids: CASREMRGEQYF. The CDR3 DNA sequence: TGTGCCAGCAGGGAGATGAGAGGAGAGCAGTACTTC. Full variable domain (missing parts from reference TRBV28 and TRBJ2-7): DVKVTQSSRYLVKRTGEKVFLECVQDMDHENMFWYRQDPGLGLRLIYFSYDVKMKEKGDIPEGYSVSREKKERFSLILESASTNQTSMYLCASREMRGEQYFGPGTRLTVT.

In this sample, this clone turned up a few times. The chain combines TRBV5-6 with TRBJ1-5; perhaps TRBD1 as D (5 bases). Germline CDR1 reads SGHDT; CDR2 reads YYEEEE. Between the trimmed V and J ends, which lost 5 bases and 0 bases, there was a span of 9 bases. The CDR3 runs to 14 residues. The CDR3 region is CASSLRGSNQPQHF. The CDR3 nucleotides read TGTGCCAGCAGTCTAAGGGGTAGCAATCAGCCCCAGCATTTT.

The sample holds one count of this clone. This sequence joins TRBV6-1 and TRBJ2-2; tentative D call: TRBD2 (7 bases). Trimming pared 8 bases from V and 6 bases from J, leaving 16 bases between. Per the germline V gene, CDR1 is MNHNS and CDR2 is SASEGT. The CDR3 consists of 14 residues. CDR3 amino acids: CASYRGANAGELFF. The CDR3 DNA is TGTGCCAGCTATCGGGGGGCCAACGCCGGGGAGCTGTTTTTT.

A few counts support this clone. The V call is TRBV4-1, the J call TRBJ1-1; D is uncertain. The V end was cut by 2 bases, the J end by 5 bases, with 12 bases between. The CDR3 spans 14 residues. Germline CDR1 MGHRA, CDR2 YSYEKL. The CDR3 sequence: CASSQPLIGTEAFF. CDR3 nucleotides: TGCGCCAGCAGCCAACCCCTCATCGGGACTGAAGCTTTCTTT.

The chain uses TRBV4-1 and TRBJ1-3; no clear D gene. This CDR3 has 14 residues. Germline CDR1 reads MGHRA; CDR2 reads YSYEKL. Trimming removed 1 base at V and 4 bases at J, with 8 bases between. The CDR3 region has the DNA TGCGCCAGCAGCCAAGCACCTCGGGGAAACACCATATATTTT. Translating gives CASSQAPRGNTIYF.

The V gene is TRBV7-2, the J gene TRBJ1-1; TRBD1 is a possible D gene (5 bases). The CDR3 has 13 residues. V shed 5 bases and J shed 3 bases, with 10 bases lying between them. The germline V gene has CDR1 SGHTA and CDR2 FQGNSA. CDR3 region: CASSQQGYTEAFF. The CDR3 bases are TGTGCCAGCAGCCAGCAGGGTTACACTGAAGCTTTCTTT.

A few counts support this clone. The rearrangement uses TRBV5-4 and TRBJ2-3; D may correspond to TRBD1 or TRBD2 (5 bases each). Trimming took 4 bases from V and 4 from J, leaving 16 bases between them. The germline gives CDR1 SGHNT, CDR2 YYREEE (reference sequence). The CDR3 runs to 15 residues. CDR3 coding DNA: TGTGCCAGCAGCACTCCGGGACCTGGAGCAGATACGCAGTATTTT. Translation: CASSTPGPGADTQYF. Variable domain in full (rest from reference TRBV5-4 and TRBJ2-3): ETGVTQSPTHLIKTRGQQVTLRCSSQSGHNTVSWYQQALGQGPQFIFQYYREEENGRGNFPPRFSGLQFPNYSSELNVNALELDDSALYLCASSTPGPGADTQYFGPGTRLTVL.

The V and J genes are TRBV6-1 and TRBJ1-5, with 9 bases matching TRBD1. The CDR3 length is 15 residues. V dropped 1 base and J dropped 6; count of bases not matched to a gene: 4. Germline loops: CDR1 MNHNS, CDR2 SASEGT. CDR3 in amino acids: CASSEGQGDGQPQHF. DNA for the CDR3: TGTGCCAGCAGTGAAGGACAGGGGGATGGTCAGCCCCAGCATTTT.

The chain is built from TRBV7-2 and TRBJ2-5; no clear D gene. The CDR3 is 14 amino acids. Germline loops: CDR1 SGHTA, CDR2 FQGNSA. The ends were cut back, 5 bases at V and 5 bases at J, with 15 bases in the middle. This CDR3 is CASSRQRAVETQYF. The CDR3 region has the DNA TGTGCCAGCAGCCGTCAAAGGGCTGTGGAGACCCAGTACTTC.

The V gene is TRBV21-1, the J gene TRBJ1-5; the tabulated D call, TRBD1, remains unverified against the DNA. TRBV21-1 has pseudogene status. The CDR3 is made up of 17 amino acids. CDR3 bases: TGTGCCAGCAGCAAACAGGATTGTGGGACAGGGCATCAGCCCCAGCATTTT. This encodes CASSKQDCGTGHQPQHF.